Following are 25 T cell receptor beta chains from one sample sequenced in a study of blood T cells in healthy people across ages. For the second PCR, which ran for about 6 to 11 cycles, a sample-barcoded 5' primer and a J-beta primer mix were used. TCRdb reprocessed the 5' RACE reads via MiXCR and lists one record per CDR3 protein. The table lists approximately 1,000,000 distinct CDR3 sequences, around two fifths of them singletons. Sequencing was done on a sample of blood. These TCRs come from a man aged 18 to 29 in good health.

The chain joins TRBV20-1 to TRBJ1-1, with TRBD1 matching 7 bases. After removal of 1 base from V and 0 bases from J, the junction contained 14 bases not matched to a gene. The CDR3 contains 18 residues. Looked up from germline, CDR1 is DFQATT and CDR2 is SNEGSKA (reference sequence). The CDR3 sequence: CSARARETGTVMNTEAFF. DNA for the CDR3: TGCAGTGCTAGAGCCAGGGAGACGGGGACAGTCATGAACACTGAAGCTTTCTTT.

The rearrangement uses TRBV7-9 and TRBJ2-5; TRBD2 aligns across 7 bases. There are 14 residues in the CDR3. Losses at the gene ends were 5 bases for V and 5 bases for J; bases not matched to a gene: 8. Germline-derived CDR1 and CDR2 are SEHNR and FQNEAQ (reference sequence). The CDR3 reads CASSRSGAKETQYF. CDR3 nucleotides: TGTGCCAGCAGCCGGAGCGGGGCGAAGGAGACCCAGTACTTC.

The rearrangement uses TRBV12-3 or TRBV12-4 and TRBJ1-4; D uncertain. V was cut by 6 bases and J by 14 bases, with 16 bases left in between. The CDR3 totals 12 residues. The CDR3: CASSHDSQALFF. For the CDR3, the DNA is TGTGCCAGCAGCCATGACTCCCAAGCGCTGTTTTTT.

This clonotype was picked up a small number of times. The chain joins TRBV2 to TRBJ2-1; no reliable D call. The V end lost 7 bases, the J end lost 0 bases, and 13 bases lay between the germline ends. Germline assignment: CDR1 SNHLY and CDR2 FYNNEI. This CDR3 contains 15 residues. In DNA, the CDR3 is TGTGCCAGCACCTTAAGTCCTTCCTCCTACAATGAGCAGTTCTTC. Its protein product is CASTLSPSSYNEQFF.

The rearrangement joins TRBV4-1 to TRBJ1-5; no firm D call. The V gene lost 3 bases and the J gene lost 3 bases, with 12 bases spanning the gap. Germline-derived CDR1 and CDR2 are MGHRA and YSYEKL. The CDR3 sequence is 15 residues long. CDR3 DNA sequence: TGCGCCAGCAGCCAGACCAGTGGTCTCAATCAGCCCCAGCATTTT. Encoded protein: CASSQTSGLNQPQHF.

The chain is built from TRBV24-1 and TRBJ2-1, with a weak D call TRBD1 (6 bases). TRBJ2-7 explains the end of the DNA better; the J call may be wrong. There are 19 residues in the CDR3. The germline V gene encodes CDR1 KGHDR and CDR2 SFDVKD. The CDR3 loop reads CATSDTKGKQGRTYNEQYF. The CDR3 DNA sequence: TGTGCCACCAGTGACACGAAAGGGAAACAGGGCCGAACCTACAATGAGCAGTACTTC.

This clonotype was seen a few times. The chain has TRBV29-1 and TRBJ1-2, with D unclear. This CDR3 is 13 amino acids long. The ends were cut back, 3 bases at V and 5 bases at J, with 13 bases in the middle. The germline V gene encodes CDR1 SQVTM and CDR2 ANQGSEA. Here the CDR3 DNA reads TGCAGCGTTGACAAGGACGCTACTTATGGCTACACCTTC. This encodes CSVDKDATYGYTF.

Only a few counts were recorded for this clonotype. The DNA for the CDR3 is TGCAGTGCTAGAGATGCGTCAGGGGGTCGATATGGCTACACCTTC. As protein: CSARDASGGRYGYTF. This sequence joins TRBV20-1 and TRBJ1-2; 7 bases fit TRBD1. The germline V gene encodes CDR1 DFQATT and CDR2 SNEGSKA (reference sequence). The CDR3 is 15 amino acids. V shed 0 bases and J 5 bases; nucleotides not matched to a gene: 9.

The chain uses TRBV10-3 and TRBJ1-2, with D unclear. V was pared by 1 base and J by 8 bases, with 11 bases between. Per germline, CDR1 ENHRY and CDR2 SYGVKD. The CDR3 has 13 residues. CDR3 in amino acids: CAISEFVSSGYTF. CDR3 in DNA: TGTGCCATCAGTGAGTTTGTCTCTTCCGGCTACACCTTC.

The V and J genes are TRBV20-1 and TRBJ1-6, with D hard to call. The CDR3 has 16 amino acids. Germline CDR1 is DFQATT and CDR2 is SNEGSKA (reference sequence). The germline V and J ends were trimmed by 3 bases and 7 bases, with 19 bases remaining between them. Written as DNA, the CDR3 is TGCAGTGCTAGCAGCCAGAACCTTCTGAGGAATTCACCCCTCCACTTT. Its protein is CSASSQNLLRNSPLHF.

The V gene is TRBV20-1, the J gene TRBJ2-1, with D perhaps matching TRBD1 (6 bases). Germline CDR1 is DFQATT and CDR2 is SNEGSKA (reference sequence). This CDR3 comprises 10 residues. CDR3 in amino acids: CRPLGAEQFF. DNA of the CDR3: TGCAGGCCCCTGGGGGCTGAGCAGTTCTTC.

The chain combines TRBV10-3 with TRBJ1-6; weak D call: TRBD1 (6 bases). Trimming left V 6 bases short and J 5 bases short, with 17 bases between. Germline CDR1 and CDR2: ENHRY and SYGVKD. CDR3 length equals 16 residues. CDR3 sequence reads: CAIRDTGGPDNSPLHF. The CDR3 DNA sequence: TGTGCCATCAGAGATACTGGGGGGCCCGATAATTCACCCCTCCACTTT.

This clonotype was observed a handful of times. In nucleotides, the CDR3 is TGTGCCAGCAGTGAAGCTGGACGAGTATTTGGCTACACCTTC. Protein sequence: CASSEAGRVFGYTF. The V gene is TRBV2, the J gene TRBJ1-2; D gene ambiguous. CDR1 is SNHLY and CDR2 is FYNNEI in the germline V gene. Deletions cut 0 bases from V and 7 bases from J, with 12 bases between. This CDR3 has 14 amino acids.

J is TRBJ1-2 and V is TRBV25-1; D call uncertain. CDR3 length: 12 amino acids. Germline V gives CDR1 MGHDK, CDR2 SYGVNS. V was trimmed by 2 bases and J by 4 bases, leaving 5 bases between them. CDR3 nucleotide sequence: TGTGCCAGCAGTGAAGGAGTCTATGGCTACACCTTC. This codes for CASSEGVYGYTF.

This clonotype was seen a handful of times. The chain carries TRBV4-1 and TRBJ1-2; D is uncertain. CDR1 MGHRA and CDR2 YSYEKL come from the germline V gene. Between the trimmed V and J ends, which lost 3 bases and 0 bases, there was a span of 14 bases. The CDR3 loop spans 16 amino acids. In nucleotides, the CDR3 is TGCGCCAGCAGCCATCAAACACGTGGAGCTAACTATGGCTACACCTTC. It encodes CASSHQTRGANYGYTF.

This clonotype has just a few counts. CDR3 nucleotide sequence: TGCAGCGCCCATGCAGGGAAGACCCAGTACTTC. Translated: CSAHAGKTQYF. The chain recombines TRBV29-1 with TRBJ2-5; D might be TRBD1 (5 bases). Germline CDR1 SQVTM, CDR2 ANQGSEA. The length of the CDR3 is 11 residues. The ends were cut back, 7 bases at V and 6 bases at J, with 12 bases in the middle.

The rearrangement uses TRBV20-1 and TRBJ1-4; 8 positions match TRBD1. There are 13 residues in the CDR3. V dropped 5 bases and J dropped 7; count of bases not matched to a gene: 6. Germline CDR1 is DFQATT and CDR2 is SNEGSKA (reference sequence). As DNA, the CDR3 is TGCAGTGCTTCCGACAGGGGCGGTGAAAAACTGTTTTTT. As protein: CSASDRGGEKLFF.

This clonotype was seen a few times. The V and J genes are TRBV7-9 and TRBJ1-1; no definite D call. V was cut by 1 base and J by 3 bases, with 15 bases left in between. This CDR3 spans 16 amino acids. Per germline, CDR1 SEHNR and CDR2 FQNEAQ (reference sequence). The chain's CDR3 is CASSLVRPADDTEAFF. In nucleotides, the CDR3 is TGTGCCAGCAGCTTAGTGAGGCCGGCAGACGACACTGAAGCTTTCTTT.

This clonotype has more than one count but fewer than ten. V is TRBV7-9 and J is TRBJ1-2; D might be TRBD1 (5 bases). V was clipped by 5 bases and J by 2 bases, with 15 bases between them. This CDR3 spans 15 amino acids. CDR1 is SEHNR, CDR2 FQNEAQ, per germline (reference sequence). The CDR3 protein is CASSPRSWGNYGYTF. The DNA for the CDR3 is TGTGCCAGCAGCCCGCGGAGTTGGGGGAACTATGGCTACACCTTC. Drawing the rest from reference TRBV7-9 and TRBJ1-2, the complete variable domain is DTGVSQNPRHKITKRGQNVTFRCDPISEHNRLYWYRQTLGQGPEFLTYFQNEAQLEKSRLLSDRFSAERPKGSFSTLEIQRTEQGDSAMYLCASSPRSWGNYGYTFGSGTRLTVV.

The chain carries TRBV25-1 and TRBJ2-3; TRBD1 might be the D (5 bases). Trimming left V 0 bases short and J 11 bases short, with 9 bases between. The CDR3 is 12 residues long. Germline CDR1 is MGHDK and CDR2 is SYGVNS. The DNA of the CDR3 is TGTGCCAGCAGTGAATATGGGGCCGGGCAGTATTTT. Amino acid sequence: CASSEYGAGQYF. Full variable domain (outside the CDR3, taken from reference TRBV25-1 and TRBJ2-3): EADIYQTPRYLVIGTGKKITLECSQTMGHDKMYWYQQDPGMELHLIHYSYGVNSTEKGDLSSESTVSRIRTEHFPLTLESARPSHTSQYLCASSEYGAGQYFGPGTRLTVL.

This clonotype showed up just a few times. Here the CDR3 reads CASSQRTEKQFF. The CDR3 region has the DNA TGTGCCAGCAGCCAAAGGACAGAAAAGCAGTTCTTC. J is TRBJ2-1 and V is TRBV4-2; D might be TRBD1 (6 bases). The CDR3 extends over 12 amino acids. V lost 2 bases to trimming and J lost 11 bases, with 10 bases between them. Germline CDR1 LGHNA, CDR2 YNFKEQ.

This clonotype has a count of ten or more. V gene TRBV20-1 combines with J gene TRBJ2-5, with D perhaps TRBD1 (6 bases). Per the germline V gene, CDR1 is DFQATT and CDR2 is SNEGSKA (reference sequence). CDR3 length equals 15 residues. Trimming shortened V by 0 bases and J by 2 bases, and 13 bases separated the two germline ends. As DNA, the CDR3 is TGCAGTGCTAGAGATTACGGCAGGGGACAAGAGACCCAGTACTTC. Its translation: CSARDYGRGQETQYF.

The rearrangement joins TRBV9 to TRBJ2-1, with 8 nucleotides matching TRBD2. Germline-derived CDR1 and CDR2 are SGDLS and YYNGEE. The CDR3 runs to 16 residues. Unmatched junction bases numbered 8, after V lost 4 bases and J lost 2 bases. The chain's CDR3 is CASSPGTGGTYNEQFF. DNA of the CDR3: TGTGCCAGCAGCCCGGGGACGGGGGGGACCTACAATGAGCAGTTCTTC. Filled out from reference TRBV9 and TRBJ2-1, the complete variable domain reads DSGVTQTPKHLITATGQRVTLRCSPRSGDLSVYWYQQSLDQGLQFLIQYYNGEERAKGNILERFSAQQFPDLHSELNLSSLELGDSALYFCASSPGTGGTYNEQFFGPGTRLTVL.

Comment on this clonotype: A much larger clone differs from this one at a single base, so this may be a read error. V is TRBV20-1 and J is TRBJ2-7; possibly TRBD1 or TRBD2 for D (5 bases each). Trimming removed 6 bases at V and 2 bases at J, with 14 bases between. CDR3 size: 13 residues. Germline V gene sequence: CDR1 DFQATT, CDR2 SNEGSKA (reference sequence). The CDR3: CSATGTWAYEQYF. CDR3 sequence (DNA): TGCAGTGCAACCGGGACCTGGGCCTACGAGCAGTACTTC.

This clonotype is a singleton in its sample. This chain uses TRBV6-2 or TRBV6-3 with TRBJ1-1; 7 bases map to TRBD1. The V gene end was trimmed by 6 bases and the J gene end by 6 bases; junction bases not matched to a gene: 4. Germline assignment: CDR1 MNHEY and CDR2 SVGEGT. The CDR3 is 12 residues long. CDR3 nucleotides: TGTGCCAGCAGGGGGACAGTGCCTGAAGCTTTCTTT. Its translation: CASRGTVPEAFF.